The next 23 T cell receptor beta chains were all read from a single sample in a study of early T cells in non-severe SARS-CoV-2 infection. MiXCR was run by TCRdb on the 5' RACE reads, yielding one entry per CDR3 protein. The sample has 70,000 to 85,000 distinct CDR3 sequences; about an eighth are singletons. Sequenced: whole blood. The receptors were gathered from an adult who was a healthcare worker with PCR-confirmed SARS-CoV-2 infection or an uninfected control (not recorded which).

This clonotype was observed at least ten times. The chain employs TRBV5-1 and TRBJ2-3; TRBD2 is a possible D gene (6 bases). Trimming pared 0 bases from V and 0 bases from J, leaving 8 bases between. CDR1 SGHRS and CDR2 YFSETQ come from the germline V gene. The CDR3 is 15 residues long. CDR3 amino acids: CASSLEAGSTDTQYF. The CDR3 DNA reads as TGCGCCAGCAGCTTGGAAGCGGGTAGCACAGATACGCAGTATTTT.

The V gene is TRBV4-2, the J gene TRBJ2-5; tentatively, D is TRBD1 (5 bases). CDR1 and CDR2 (germline): LGHNA, YNFKEQ. The CDR3 covers 15 residues. The V end lost 1 base, the J end lost 4 bases, and 13 bases lay between the germline ends. CDR3 in DNA: TGTGCCAGCAGCCAAGGGCAGGGATCGGTAGAGACCCAGTACTTC. The encoded protein is CASSQGQGSVETQYF.

V gene TRBV29-1 combines with J gene TRBJ2-2; possibly TRBD1 for D (6 bases). This CDR3 region has 16 residues. Germline V gene lookup returns CDR1 SQVTM and CDR2 ANQGSEA. The V and J ends lost 7 bases and 4 bases respectively, with 22 bases between them. CDR3 residues: CSAKGVLVQGTGELFF. The CDR3 DNA reads as TGCAGCGCCAAAGGAGTACTAGTACAGGGCACCGGGGAGCTGTTTTTT.

The sample holds many counts of this clonotype. The V call is TRBV20-1, the J call TRBJ1-2, with D unclear. The V end lost 4 bases, the J end lost 3 bases, and 9 bases lay between the germline ends. CDR3 size: 12 residues. Germline assignment: CDR1 DFQATT and CDR2 SNEGSKA (reference sequence). The CDR3 nucleotides read TGCAGTGCTACAGCGAATTACTATGGCTACACCTTC. Protein sequence: CSATANYYGYTF.

There are a few counts of this clonotype. The chain carries TRBV12-3 or TRBV12-4 and TRBJ1-3; 7 bases are a match to TRBD1. With V trimmed by 6 bases and J by 4 bases, 3 bases remained unmatched. This CDR3 has 13 residues. The CDR3 coding sequence is TGTGCCAGCAGCGGGACAGCGGGAAACACCATATATTTT. Its translation is CASSGTAGNTIYF.

The sample holds many counts of this clonotype. The genes are TRBV5-4 and TRBJ2-7; the match to TRBD2 covers 8 bases. Germline V gives CDR1 SGHNT, CDR2 YYREEE (reference sequence). V lost 0 bases to trimming and J lost 0 bases; unmatched junction nucleotides: 5. The CDR3 totals 16 residues. The CDR3, as DNA: TGTGCCAGCAGCTTGGGGGGTAGCGGGACCTCCTACGAGCAGTACTTC. Its protein is CASSLGGSGTSYEQYF. Full variable domain (outside the CDR3, taken from reference TRBV5-4 and TRBJ2-7): ETGVTQSPTHLIKTRGQQVTLRCSSQSGHNTVSWYQQALGQGPQFIFQYYREEENGRGNFPPRFSGLQFPNYSSELNVNALELDDSALYLCASSLGGSGTSYEQYFGPGTRLTVT.

This clonotype was counted between two and nine times. This chain connects TRBV12-3 or TRBV12-4 to TRBJ1-1; perhaps TRBD1 as D (5 bases). The CDR3 runs 11 residues. The V end was cut by 7 bases, the J end by 6 bases, with 9 bases between. CDR3 loop: CASMQGSEAFF. The CDR3 DNA reads as TGTGCCAGCATGCAGGGCTCTGAAGCTTTCTTT.

This clonotype was seen many times. The chain couples TRBV2 to TRBJ2-3; TRBD2 agrees at 11 bases. This CDR3 contains 14 residues. J gave up 6 bases and V 4 bases, and 3 bases lay outside the gene matches. Germline V gene lookup returns CDR1 SNHLY and CDR2 FYNNEI. CDR3 protein: CASSGLAGPDTQYF. The CDR3 bases are TGTGCCAGCAGTGGACTAGCGGGGCCGGATACGCAGTATTTT.

This clonotype was seen repeatedly, ten times or more. This chain uses TRBV20-1 with TRBJ2-1, with 8 bases fitting TRBD2. This CDR3 has 18 amino acids. Per germline, CDR1 DFQATT and CDR2 SNEGSKA (reference sequence). Trimming took 7 bases from V and 7 from J; bases not matched to a gene: 24. DNA of the CDR3: TGCAGTGTGCCCGACCCGTGGAGCGGGAGTTGGTCAGGGAATGAGCAGTTCTTC. Its protein product is CSVPDPWSGSWSGNEQFF.

This clonotype occurred a few times. The chain is built from TRBV29-1 and TRBJ2-2, with D hard to call. The V and J ends lost 8 bases and 4 bases respectively, with 11 bases between them. The CDR3 is made up of 12 amino acids. The germline V gene encodes CDR1 SQVTM and CDR2 ANQGSEA. CDR3 region: CSTLTGTGELFF. For the CDR3, the DNA is TGCAGCACCCTGACGGGCACCGGGGAGCTGTTTTTT.

The table lists this clonotype with a few counts. The V and J genes are TRBV7-6 and TRBJ1-4; 8 nucleotides agree with TRBD1. Germline V gives CDR1 SGHVS, CDR2 FNYEAQ. The CDR3 is 15 residues long. The V segment lost 1 base and the J segment 7 bases; nucleotides outside the gene matches: 5. In DNA form, the CDR3 reads TGTGCCAGCAGCTTAGAGACAGGGGCTGGTGAAAAACTGTTTTTT. Translation gives CASSLETGAGEKLFF.

At least ten counts were recorded for this clonotype. The chain uses TRBV24-1 and TRBJ2-5; TRBD2 is a possible D gene (5 bases). V lost 6 bases and J 5 bases, leaving 12 bases between the germline ends. The CDR3 sequence is 13 residues long. Germline-derived CDR1 and CDR2 are KGHDR and SFDVKD. The CDR3 nucleotides read TGTGCCACCAGTCCTAGCTATTCGGAGACCCAGTACTTC. Amino acid sequence: CATSPSYSETQYF.

This clonotype was recorded a few times. The V gene is TRBV7-2, the J gene TRBJ2-5, with D tentatively TRBD1 or TRBD2 (5 bases each). V lost 4 bases, J lost 5 bases, and 23 bases lay in between. The CDR3 contains 17 residues. Germline CDR1 is SGHTA and CDR2 is FQGNSA. Here the CDR3 reads CASSSGMGQVKGETQYF. The CDR3 DNA follows: TGTGCCAGCAGCTCGGGAATGGGCCAAGTAAAGGGGGAGACCCAGTACTTC.

Many counts were recorded for this clonotype. The chain couples TRBV28 to TRBJ2-3; D is ambiguous. V was cut by 1 base and J by 2 bases, with 13 bases left in between. CDR1 and CDR2 from the germline V gene are MDHEN and SYDVKM. The CDR3 contains 16 residues. The CDR3 sequence is CASSLSGPLVTDTQYF. CDR3 DNA: TGTGCCAGCAGTTTATCTGGACCTCTGGTCACAGATACGCAGTATTTT. The full variable domain, rest sourced from reference TRBV28 and TRBJ2-3, is DVKVTQSSRYLVKRTGEKVFLECVQDMDHENMFWYRQDPGLGLRLIYFSYDVKMKEKGDIPEGYSVSREKKERFSLILESASTNQTSMYLCASSLSGPLVTDTQYFGPGTRLTVL.

Many counts were recorded for this clonotype. This chain joins TRBV30 and TRBJ2-1, with D maybe TRBD1 (5 bases). The germline gives CDR1 GTSNPN, CDR2 SVGIG (reference sequence). The CDR3 has 13 residues. Trimming left V 0 bases short and J 9 bases short, with 12 bases between. The CDR3: CAWSVQGVGEQFF. CDR3 in DNA: TGTGCCTGGAGTGTACAAGGGGTTGGTGAGCAGTTCTTC.

This clonotype appeared many times. The chain is built from TRBV24-1 and TRBJ1-5; 7 bases agree with TRBD1. Trimming took 5 bases from V and 3 from J; bases not matched to a gene: 12. Germline V gene sequence: CDR1 KGHDR, CDR2 SFDVKD. The CDR3 runs to 17 residues. The CDR3 sequence is CATSGQGGSVHNQPQHF. CDR3 in DNA: TGTGCCACCAGTGGACAGGGAGGGTCCGTACACAATCAGCCCCAGCATTTT.

J is TRBJ2-7 and V is TRBV28; D is ambiguous. The CDR3 runs 13 residues. Germline V CDR1 and CDR2: MDHEN, SYDVKM. Trimming stripped 8 bases from V and 2 bases from J, with 13 bases between. CDR3 nucleotide sequence: TGTGCCAGCGCCCGGCCTCCCACCTACGAGCAGTACTTC. Protein sequence: CASARPPTYEQYF.

This clonotype was seen many times. The rearrangement uses TRBV2 and TRBJ2-6; TRBD2 might be the D (5 bases). The CDR3 consists of 15 residues. Trimming removed 7 bases from V and 5 bases from J, with 15 bases in between. Germline V lookup: CDR1 SNHLY, CDR2 FYNNEI. In nucleotides, the CDR3 is TGTGCCAGCACGGGGTTGTCGGCGCGGGCCAACGTCCTGACTTTC. It encodes CASTGLSARANVLTF.

This clonotype has at least ten counts. The rearrangement joins TRBV7-3 to TRBJ1-1; tentatively, D is TRBD1 (6 bases). The germline V gene encodes CDR1 SGHTA and CDR2 FQGTGA. Trimming took 5 bases from V and 7 from J, leaving 14 bases between them. This CDR3 comprises 13 residues. CDR3 in amino acids: CASSPQTGSEAFF. Here the CDR3 DNA reads TGTGCCAGCAGCCCCCAAACAGGGAGTGAAGCTTTCTTT.

A word on this clonotype: Being one base from a much bigger clone, this may be a read error. The V call is TRBV7-2, the J call TRBJ2-7; 14 nucleotides match TRBD2. Per the germline V gene, CDR1 is SGHTA and CDR2 is FQGNSA. The CDR3 has 16 residues. The CDR3 protein is CGSSLSGTSGSYEQYF. The CDR3 DNA reads TGTGGCAGCAGCCTCTCGGGGACTAGCGGGAGTTACGAGCAGTACTTC.

This clonotype has just one count. The chain has TRBV11-2 and TRBJ1-5, with D unresolved. This CDR3 spans 15 amino acids. V was trimmed by 1 base and J by 3 bases, leaving 10 bases between them. Germline V gene lookup returns CDR1 SGHAT and CDR2 FQNNGV. The CDR3 here is CASSLGGSVNQPQHF. The CDR3 nucleotides read TGTGCCAGCAGCTTAGGCGGATCGGTCAATCAGCCCCAGCATTTT. Full variable domain (outside the CDR3, taken from reference TRBV11-2 and TRBJ1-5): EAGVAQSPRYKIIEKRQSVAFWCNPISGHATLYWYQQILGQGPKLLIQFQNNGVVDDSQLPKDRFSAERLKGVDSTLKIQPAKLEDSAVYLCASSLGGSVNQPQHFGDGTRLSIL.

This clonotype was recorded many times. This chain connects TRBV19 to TRBJ2-3; D perhaps matches TRBD2 (5 bases). The CDR3 is 12 amino acids. V was trimmed by 4 bases and J by 6 bases, leaving 8 bases between them. Per the germline V gene, CDR1 is LNHDA and CDR2 is SQIVND (reference sequence). The chain's CDR3 is CASSRTLDTQYF. CDR3 DNA: TGTGCCAGTAGTAGGACTTTGGATACGCAGTATTTT. Looking up the rest from reference TRBV19 and TRBJ2-3 gives the full variable domain: DGGITQSPKYLFRKEGQNVTLSCEQNLNHDAMYWYRQDPGQGLRLIYYSQIVNDFQKGDIAEGYSVSREKKESFPLTVTSAQKNPTAFYLCASSRTLDTQYFGPGTRLTVL.

V is TRBV5-1 and J is TRBJ1-2; TRBD1 matches 8 bases. Germline V gene lookup returns CDR1 SGHRS and CDR2 YFSETQ. The V and J ends lost 3 bases and 6 bases, in that order; junction bases with no gene match: 7. The CDR3 extends over 14 amino acids. The CDR3 nucleotides read TGCGCCAGCAGCTCCGGGACAGGCGAAGATGGCTACACCTTC. It encodes CASSSGTGEDGYTF.